This paragraph covers one TCR beta chain sequence. Authors' data handling: Estimated nucleated cell counts came from reference gene primer amplification. The method was immunoSEQ multiplex PCR; TCRdb's version includes in-frame clones alone and lacks a portion of them. That table is the source of V, J and clone size, and D and trimming were worked out from the DNA. Of about 160,000 clones in the sample, 90% were seen once. The data derive from a study of blood T cell repertoires in COVID-19. As for the study in general: There were acute and convalescent COVID-19 samples, and they came from the United States, Italy and Spain. PBMCs, B-cell-depleted T cells, or T cells provided the cDNA or gDNA that made up the material.

Sequencing input: peripheral blood. The source is a man aged 55 to 70 with active or convalescent COVID-19.

The CDR3 nucleotides are TGTGCCAGCAGCCCCGCCCGACTAGCGGGCTACGAGCAGTACTTC. Its translation: CASSPARLAGYEQYF. The genes are TRBV7-9 and TRBJ2-7, with 10 positions matching TRBD2. Trimming took 5 bases from V and 3 from J; bases not matched to a gene: 7. This CDR3 has 15 residues. Germline-derived CDR1 and CDR2 are SEHNR and FQNEAQ (reference sequence). The full variable domain, with the rest looked up from reference TRBV7-9 and TRBJ2-7, is DTGVSQNPRHKITKRGQNVTFRCDPISEHNRLYWYRQTLGQGPEFLTYFQNEAQLEKSRLLSDRFSAERPKGSFSTLEIQRTEQGDSAMYLCASSPARLAGYEQYFGPGTRLTVT.